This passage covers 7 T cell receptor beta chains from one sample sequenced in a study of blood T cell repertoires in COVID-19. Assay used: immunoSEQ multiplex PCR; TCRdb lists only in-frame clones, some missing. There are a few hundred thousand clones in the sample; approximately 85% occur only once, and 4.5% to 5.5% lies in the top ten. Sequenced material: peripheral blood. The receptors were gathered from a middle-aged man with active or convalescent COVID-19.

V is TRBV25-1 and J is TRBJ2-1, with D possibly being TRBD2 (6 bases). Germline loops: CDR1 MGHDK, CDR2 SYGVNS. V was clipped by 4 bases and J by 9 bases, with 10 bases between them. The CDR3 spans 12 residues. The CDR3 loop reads CASSVQGGEQFF. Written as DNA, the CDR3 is TGTGCCAGCAGTGTCCAGGGAGGTGAGCAGTTCTTC.

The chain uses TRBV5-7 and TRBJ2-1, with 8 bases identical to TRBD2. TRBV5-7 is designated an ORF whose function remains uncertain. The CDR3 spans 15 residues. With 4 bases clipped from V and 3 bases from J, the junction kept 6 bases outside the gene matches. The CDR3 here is CASSPGGFNYNEQFF. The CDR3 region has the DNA TGTGCCAGCAGCCCGGGGGGGTTCAACTACAATGAGCAGTTCTTC.

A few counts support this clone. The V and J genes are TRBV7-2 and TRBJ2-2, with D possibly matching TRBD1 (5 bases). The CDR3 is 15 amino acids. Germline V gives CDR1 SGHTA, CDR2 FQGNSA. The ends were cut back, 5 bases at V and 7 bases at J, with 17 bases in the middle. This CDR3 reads CASSPYIRGIGELFF. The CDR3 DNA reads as TGTGCCAGCAGCCCTTATATAAGGGGCATCGGGGAGCTGTTTTTT.

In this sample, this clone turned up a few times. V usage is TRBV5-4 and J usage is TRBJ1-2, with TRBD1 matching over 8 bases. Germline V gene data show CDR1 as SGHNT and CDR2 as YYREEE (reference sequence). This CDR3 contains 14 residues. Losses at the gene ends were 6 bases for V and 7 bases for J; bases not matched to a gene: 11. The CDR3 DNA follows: TGTGCCAGCATAACACAGGGGGGCAGCAGTGGCTACACCTTC. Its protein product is CASITQGGSSGYTF.

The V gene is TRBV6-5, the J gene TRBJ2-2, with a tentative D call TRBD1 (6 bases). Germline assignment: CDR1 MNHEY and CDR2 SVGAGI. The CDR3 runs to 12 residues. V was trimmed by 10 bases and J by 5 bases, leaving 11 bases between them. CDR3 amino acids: CATGAGTGELFF. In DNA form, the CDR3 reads TGTGCCACAGGGGCAGGGACCGGGGAGCTGTTTTTT.

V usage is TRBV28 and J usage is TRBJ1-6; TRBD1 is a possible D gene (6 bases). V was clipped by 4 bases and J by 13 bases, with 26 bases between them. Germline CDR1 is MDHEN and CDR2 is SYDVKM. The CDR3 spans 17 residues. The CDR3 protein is CASSSSGVLGRRSPLHF. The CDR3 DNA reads TGTGCCAGCAGTTCGTCAGGGGTTCTCGGAAGGAGGTCTCCCCTCCACTTT.

For the CDR3, the DNA is TGTGCCAGCAGTGATCAGGGTGATCAGCCCCAGCATTTT. Translation: CASSDQGDQPQHF. The chain uses TRBV2 and TRBJ1-5; TRBD1 is a possible D gene (5 bases). Between the trimmed V and J ends, which lost 3 bases and 5 bases, there was a span of 8 bases. Germline values: CDR1 SNHLY, CDR2 FYNNEI. The CDR3 runs 13 residues.